Each of the 12 T cell receptor beta chains below was sequenced from the same sample in a study of CD4+ T cells in melanoma. TCRdb's table, derived via immunoSEQ multiplex PCR, lists solely in-frame clones and lacks some. Of some 110,000 clones listed, roughly 90% are singletons. The source material was peripheral blood. These receptors were taken from a human donor with melanoma.

J is TRBJ2-1 and V is TRBV29-1, with TRBD2 matching over 9 bases. Germline-derived CDR1 and CDR2 are SQVTM and ANQGSEA. This CDR3 is built from 14 residues. J lost 6 bases, V lost 3 bases, and 6 bases had no gene match. CDR3 region: CSVDVSGSSNEQFF. The CDR3 DNA is TGCAGCGTTGACGTTAGCGGGAGTTCCAATGAGCAGTTCTTC.

The chain couples TRBV18 to TRBJ2-5; 9 bases match TRBD1. This CDR3 is 16 amino acids long. Germline V gene data show CDR1 as KGHSH and CDR2 as LQKENI. V was clipped by 4 bases and J by 1 base; unmatched bases: 7. CDR3 in amino acids: CASSLMDRGLQETQYF. The CDR3 nucleotides read TGTGCCAGCTCACTCATGGACAGGGGACTCCAAGAGACCCAGTACTTC. The full variable domain, in which reference TRBV18 and TRBJ2-5 provide the parts outside the CDR3, is NAGVMQNPRHLVRRRGQEARLRCSPMKGHSHVYWYRQLPEEGLKFMVYLQKENIIDESGMPKERFSAEFPKEGPSILRIQQVVRGDSAAYFCASSLMDRGLQETQYFGPGTRLLVL.

The sample holds one count of this clone. This chain uses TRBV19 with TRBJ2-1; D may be TRBD2 (6 bases). The CDR3 has 14 residues. Trimming cost V 9 bases and J 1 base, with 13 bases left between them. The germline V gene encodes CDR1 LNHDA and CDR2 SQIVND (reference sequence). CDR3 amino acids: CASNGGRSYNEQFF. As DNA, the CDR3 is TGTGCCAGCAATGGGGGGAGGTCCTACAATGAGCAGTTCTTC.

The gene calls are TRBV6-1 and TRBJ1-1; TRBD1 aligns across 7 bases. Germline values: CDR1 MNHNS, CDR2 SASEGT. V was pared by 3 bases and J by 1 base, with 8 bases of the junction left unmatched. The CDR3 covers 16 residues. CDR3 DNA: TGTGCCAGCAGTGATCCCAACAGGGGCGGGAACACTGAAGCTTTCTTT. Its translation: CASSDPNRGGNTEAFF.

This chain links TRBV9 with TRBJ2-1; D remains ambiguous. The length of the CDR3 is 13 residues. Germline V CDR1 and CDR2: SGDLS, YYNGEE. Trimming left V 1 base short and J 3 bases short, with 5 bases between. In DNA, the CDR3 is TGTGCCAGCAGCGTATCCGTCTACAATGAGCAGTTCTTC. Translated, it gives CASSVSVYNEQFF.

The CDR3, as DNA: TGTGCCAGTAGTCTAGCAACTAATGAAAAACTGTTTTTT. This translates into CASSLATNEKLFF. The chain is built from TRBV19 and TRBJ1-4; D remains unclear. Trimming left V 5 bases short and J 0 bases short, with 4 bases between. Germline-derived CDR1 and CDR2 are LNHDA and SQIVND (reference sequence). CDR3 length equals 13 residues. The full variable domain, its missing parts supplied by reference TRBV19 and TRBJ1-4, is DGGITQSPKYLFRKEGQNVTLSCEQNLNHDAMYWYRQDPGQGLRLIYYSQIVNDFQKGDIAEGYSVSREKKESFPLTVTSAQKNPTAFYLCASSLATNEKLFFGSGTQLSVL.

This chain connects TRBV28 to TRBJ1-5; no reliable D call. Per the germline V gene, CDR1 is MDHEN and CDR2 is SYDVKM. V lost 6 bases and J lost 6, with 9 bases in between. CDR3 size: 12 residues. The CDR3 bases are TGTGCCAGCAGCCGTCTGAGTCAGCCCCAGCATTTT. Translation gives CASSRLSQPQHF. The full variable domain, rest sourced from reference TRBV28 and TRBJ1-5, is DVKVTQSSRYLVKRTGEKVFLECVQDMDHENMFWYRQDPGLGLRLIYFSYDVKMKEKGDIPEGYSVSREKKERFSLILESASTNQTSMYLCASSRLSQPQHFGDGTRLSIL.

This chain uses TRBV10-3 with TRBJ2-2, with TRBD2 matching over 8 bases. J lost 8 bases, V lost 7 bases, and 12 bases had no gene match. CDR1 and CDR2 from the germline V gene are ENHRY and SYGVKD. The length of the CDR3 is 15 residues. The CDR3 here is CAIMGRAGVGGELFF. Written as DNA, the CDR3 is TGTGCCATCATGGGGCGAGCGGGAGTAGGAGGGGAGCTGTTTTTT.

The V gene is TRBV6-6, the J gene TRBJ1-5; possibly TRBD1 for D (5 bases). V lost 4 bases, J lost 4 bases, and 14 bases lay in between. The germline gives CDR1 MNHNY, CDR2 SVGAGI (reference sequence). The CDR3 has 15 residues. CDR3 coding DNA: TGTGCCAGCAGTTTCGGGGGTGGAGAAAATCAGCCCCAGCATTTT. This codes for CASSFGGGENQPQHF.

The CDR3 region has the DNA TGTGCCAGCAGCGTTGGGACAGGAGCTAACTATGGCTACACCTTC. Amino acid sequence: CASSVGTGANYGYTF. V usage is TRBV9 and J usage is TRBJ1-2, with 8 bases identical to TRBD1. The CDR3 runs 15 residues. With 2 bases clipped from V and 0 bases from J, the junction kept 3 bases outside the gene matches. Germline assignment: CDR1 SGDLS and CDR2 YYNGEE.

V gene TRBV5-4 combines with J gene TRBJ2-1, with 12 positions matching TRBD2. The CDR3 runs to 16 residues. The trim removed 2 bases at V and 8 bases at J, leaving 8 bases unmatched. Looked up from germline, CDR1 is SGHNT and CDR2 is YYREEE (reference sequence). CDR3 sequence (DNA): TGTGCCAGCAGCTTCGCTAGCGGGAGGGTAAAGGATGAGCAGTTCTTC. Encoded protein: CASSFASGRVKDEQFF. The full variable domain, completed using reference TRBV5-4 and TRBJ2-1, is ETGVTQSPTHLIKTRGQQVTLRCSSQSGHNTVSWYQQALGQGPQFIFQYYREEENGRGNFPPRFSGLQFPNYSSELNVNALELDDSALYLCASSFASGRVKDEQFFGPGTRLTVL.

The gene calls are TRBV29-1 and TRBJ2-7; D gene uncertain. The V and J ends lost 4 bases and 5 bases respectively, with 18 bases between them. Germline-derived CDR1 and CDR2 are SQVTM and ANQGSEA. The CDR3 is 14 residues long. CDR3 loop: CSVGRDSRRDEQYF. For the CDR3, the DNA is TGCAGCGTTGGACGTGATAGCCGGCGCGACGAGCAGTACTTC.